Following are 23 T cell receptor beta chains from one sample sequenced in a study of blood T cell repertoires in COVID-19. Clones were read by immunoSEQ multiplex PCR, and TCRdb kept only the in-frame ones, dropping some. The sample carries under 450,000 clones, about 91% recorded once. The sample consisted of peripheral blood. These receptors were collected from a woman aged 50 to 65 with COVID-19, enrolled during active disease.

This chain joins TRBV6-6 and TRBJ1-1; no clear D. This CDR3 has 14 residues. The germline CDR1 and CDR2 sequences are MNHNY and SVGAGI (reference sequence). V was pared by 4 bases and J by 3 bases, with 12 bases between. This CDR3 reads CASSFPTADTEAFF. DNA of the CDR3: TGTGCCAGCAGTTTCCCGACTGCGGACACTGAAGCTTTCTTT.

This rearrangement joins TRBV27 to TRBJ1-5, with 9 positions matching TRBD1. Germline loops: CDR1 MNHEY, CDR2 SMNVEV (reference sequence). Unmatched junction bases numbered 10, after V lost 6 bases and J lost 7 bases. The CDR3 contains 15 residues. The CDR3 bases are TGTGCCAGCAGCCAACCGGGACAGGGAAACCAGCCCCAGCATTTT. This encodes CASSQPGQGNQPQHF.

The chain has TRBV18 and TRBJ1-2; D is possibly TRBD1 (5 bases). V was shortened by 0 bases and J by 6 bases, with 8 bases between the two germline ends. The germline V gene has CDR1 KGHSH and CDR2 LQKENI. This CDR3 contains 13 residues. The CDR3 region has the DNA TGTGCCAGCTCACCACCGTCAGGGAATGGCTACACCTTC. It codes for CASSPPSGNGYTF. The variable domain in full, with the rest retrieved from reference TRBV18 and TRBJ1-2, is NAGVMQNPRHLVRRRGQEARLRCSPMKGHSHVYWYRQLPEEGLKFMVYLQKENIIDESGMPKERFSAEFPKEGPSILRIQQVVRGDSAAYFCASSPPSGNGYTFGSGTRLTVV.

The chain employs TRBV30 and TRBJ2-1, with 8 positions matching TRBD2. CDR1 is GTSNPN, CDR2 SVGIG, per germline (reference sequence). The CDR3 is 17 residues long. V shed 2 bases, J shed 4 bases, and the junction held 13 bases outside the gene matches. The DNA for the CDR3 is TGTGCCTGGAGTACAGGGTTTGGTAGCGGGATTTACAATGAGCAGTTCTTC. Amino acid sequence: CAWSTGFGSGIYNEQFF.

The chain couples TRBV21-1 to TRBJ2-3; no check of the table's D call, TRBD1, against the DNA was made. TRBV21-1 is designated a pseudogene. The CDR3 length is 14 residues. The CDR3 DNA follows: TGTGCCAGCCCAGGGGGGCAGATCACAGATACGCAGTATTTT. This codes for CASPGGQITDTQYF.

The chain has TRBV4-1 and TRBJ1-2; 8 bases align to TRBD1. Germline V gene data show CDR1 as MGHRA and CDR2 as YSYEKL. The CDR3 loop spans 15 amino acids. Trimming cost V 1 base and J 3 bases; bases outside gene matches: 4. This CDR3 is CASSQVMDRDYGYTF. The CDR3 nucleotides read TGCGCCAGCAGCCAAGTTATGGACAGGGACTATGGCTACACCTTC.

DNA for the CDR3: TGTGCCAGTATCAAGATGGACAGGGGCACTGAAGCTTTCTTT. Amino acid sequence: CASIKMDRGTEAFF. V usage is TRBV19 and J usage is TRBJ1-1; the match to TRBD1 covers 9 bases. Germline lookup yields CDR1 LNHDA and CDR2 SQIVND (reference sequence). J was trimmed by 4 bases and V by 7 bases; bases with no gene match: 7. The CDR3 length is 14 residues.

The rearrangement uses TRBV27 and TRBJ2-7; possible D gene TRBD1, 6 bases. The V end lost 5 bases, the J end lost 1 base, and 12 bases lay between the germline ends. CDR1 and CDR2 (germline): MNHEY, SMNVEV (reference sequence). The CDR3 is made up of 14 amino acids. The chain's CDR3 is CASSPGTQSYEQYF. As DNA, the CDR3 is TGTGCCAGCAGTCCCGGGACACAATCCTACGAGCAGTACTTC.

The chain carries TRBV18 and TRBJ2-2; TRBD1 is a possible D gene (5 bases). Germline assignment: CDR1 KGHSH and CDR2 LQKENI. V was trimmed by 2 bases and J by 5 bases, leaving 15 bases between them. This CDR3 spans 16 amino acids. The CDR3 DNA sequence: TGTGCCAGCTCACCAAACCCAGGGTCGTTGACCGGGGAGCTGTTTTTT. Translated: CASSPNPGSLTGELFF.

This chain connects TRBV6-2 or TRBV6-3 to TRBJ1-2; D is uncertain. In germline, CDR1 is MNHEY, CDR2 SVGEGT. This CDR3 is built from 13 residues. V gave up 4 bases and J gave up 3 bases, with 9 bases separating them. CDR3 sequence: CASSFGLYYGYTF. In DNA form, the CDR3 reads TGTGCCAGCAGTTTTGGACTTTACTATGGCTACACCTTC.

The chain employs TRBV2 and TRBJ2-5, with 7 nucleotides matching TRBD2. With 2 bases clipped from V and 1 base from J, the junction kept 7 bases outside the gene matches. Germline values: CDR1 SNHLY, CDR2 FYNNEI. The CDR3 spans 16 residues. This chain's CDR3 is CASSENSGGFQETQYF. The CDR3 DNA sequence: TGTGCCAGCAGTGAAAATTCGGGGGGATTCCAAGAGACCCAGTACTTC.

The genes are TRBV5-4 and TRBJ2-3, with TRBD2 matching over 9 bases. This CDR3 is 15 amino acids long. V trimming: 5 bases; J trimming: 1 base; junction bases outside the gene matches: 5. Germline-derived CDR1 and CDR2 are SGHNT and YYREEE (reference sequence). CDR3 in amino acids: CASRPGTSRTDTQYF. CDR3 nucleotides: TGTGCCAGCAGACCCGGGACTAGCCGCACAGATACGCAGTATTTT.

The chain uses TRBV30 and TRBJ1-6; tentative D call: TRBD1 (5 bases). Looked up from germline, CDR1 is GTSNPN and CDR2 is SVGIG (reference sequence). CDR3 length equals 14 residues. Trimming pared 3 bases from V and 9 bases from J, leaving 15 bases between. CDR3: CAWRQGQSASPLHF. DNA for the CDR3: TGTGCCTGGAGGCAAGGACAATCTGCTTCACCCCTCCACTTT.

A remark on this clone: Other DNA sequences from this sample encode an identical CDR3 as well. The chain employs TRBV5-1 and TRBJ2-3; 10 bases align to TRBD2. Germline trimming cut 4 bases from V and 1 base from J; bases unmatched to any gene: 3. CDR3 length: 15 residues. Per the germline V gene, CDR1 is SGHRS and CDR2 is YFSETQ. CDR3 sequence reads: CASSPGLAGTDTQYF. CDR3 in DNA: TGCGCCAGCAGCCCCGGACTAGCGGGCACAGATACGCAGTATTTT. The full variable domain, its missing parts supplied by reference TRBV5-1 and TRBJ2-3, is KAGVTQTPRYLIKTRGQQVTLSCSPISGHRSVSWYQQTPGQGLQFLFEYFSETQRNKGNFPGRFSGRQFSNSRSEMNVSTLELGDSALYLCASSPGLAGTDTQYFGPGTRLTVL.

The chain links TRBV23-1 to TRBJ2-3, with a tentative D call TRBD2 (5 bases). TRBV23-1 falls under the ORF class, with uncertain function. CDR3 length equals 14 residues. V dropped 4 bases and J dropped 6 bases, with 14 bases sitting between them. Here the CDR3 reads CASSLPTGMDTQYF. As DNA, the CDR3 is TGCGCCAGCAGTCTGCCAACGGGGATGGATACGCAGTATTTT.

The rearrangement links TRBV10-1 to TRBJ2-7, with D tentatively TRBD2 (5 bases). The CDR3 sequence is 13 residues long. Germline assignment: CDR1 WNHNN and CDR2 SYGVQD (reference sequence). Between the trimmed V and J ends, which lost 5 bases and 3 bases, there was a span of 11 bases. CDR3 sequence reads: CASSRGEGYEQYF. The CDR3 region has the DNA TGCGCCAGCAGTCGGGGAGAAGGCTACGAGCAGTACTTC.

The CDR3 protein is CASSQDRGSSPLHF. CDR3 DNA: TGTGCCAGCAGCCAGGACAGGGGGAGTTCACCCCTCCACTTT. The gene calls are TRBV11-2 and TRBJ1-6; 10 nucleotides agree with TRBD1. CDR1 and CDR2 from the germline V gene are SGHAT and FQNNGV. J lost 9 bases, V lost 5 bases, and 4 bases had no gene match. CDR3 length: 14 residues.

This clone was recorded once. For the CDR3, the DNA is TGTGCCTGGAGTGTGAGCGGGGTCTTTTGGTATTTT. Residues: CAWSVSGVFWYF. The chain couples TRBV30 to TRBJ2-3; the match to TRBD2 covers 7 bases. With 0 bases clipped from V and 14 bases from J, the junction kept 8 bases outside the gene matches. Germline V gene lookup returns CDR1 GTSNPN and CDR2 SVGIG (reference sequence). The CDR3 consists of 12 residues.

The chain joins TRBV5-5 to TRBJ2-4; D might be TRBD1 (5 bases). Germline CDR1 reads SGHKS; CDR2 reads YYEKEE (reference sequence). CDR3 length: 18 residues. The ends were cut back, 3 bases at V and 0 bases at J, with 19 bases in the middle. CDR3 coding DNA: TGTGCCAGCAGCTCCTCGGACACTCTAGGATTAGCCAAAAACATTCAGTACTTC. Protein sequence: CASSSSDTLGLAKNIQYF. Full variable domain (missing parts from reference TRBV5-5 and TRBJ2-4): DAGVTQSPTHLIKTRGQQVTLRCSPISGHKSVSWYQQVLGQGPQFIFQYYEKEERGRGNFPDRFSARQFPNYSSELNVNALLLGDSALYLCASSSSDTLGLAKNIQYFGAGTRLSVL.

A note on this clone: The sample contains more than one DNA sequence encoding this CDR3. The V gene is TRBV5-1, the J gene TRBJ2-7, with 9 bases matching TRBD2. The germline gives CDR1 SGHRS, CDR2 YFSETQ. The CDR3 is made up of 15 amino acids. The junction had 4 bases not matched to a gene; V was cut back by 3 bases and J by 0 bases. This CDR3 is CASSSLAGTSYEQYF. The CDR3 bases are TGCGCCAGCAGCTCCCTAGCGGGGACCTCCTACGAGCAGTACTTC.

This CDR3 reads CASSSGGGRDEQFF. Here the CDR3 DNA reads TGTGCCAGCAGTTCGGGCGGGGGCAGGGATGAGCAGTTCTTC. The chain links TRBV6-5 to TRBJ2-1; D might be TRBD2 (7 bases). V was trimmed by 4 bases and J by 8 bases, leaving 15 bases between them. The CDR3 is 14 amino acids. Per germline, CDR1 MNHEY and CDR2 SVGAGI.

This chain links TRBV11-2 with TRBJ2-2; maybe TRBD2 (5 bases). CDR3 length: 14 residues. V lost 5 bases, J lost 7 bases, and 14 bases lay in between. The germline gives CDR1 SGHAT, CDR2 FQNNGV. CDR3 sequence (DNA): TGTGCCAGCAGCCCGGACTTCCTTGACGGGGAGCTGTTTTTT. Its protein is CASSPDFLDGELFF.

The chain is built from TRBV7-8 and TRBJ1-4; 8 bases fit TRBD1. The V segment lost 0 bases and the J segment 7 bases; nucleotides outside the gene matches: 7. CDR1 and CDR2 from the germline V gene are SGHVS and FQNEAQ. The CDR3 consists of 16 residues. CDR3 residues: CASSLAGQGSGEKLFF. CDR3 nucleotides: TGTGCCAGCAGCTTAGCCGGACAGGGAAGCGGTGAAAAACTGTTTTTT.